Listed below are T cell receptor beta chains from one sample, sequenced in a study of CD8+CD57+ T cells in acquired aplastic anemia. TCRdb used MiXCR to reprocess the reads, holding one entry per CDR3 protein. The data hold 120,000 or so distinct CDR3 sequences, with around 46% observed a single time. Sequences were obtained from sorted CD4+, CD8+, or CD8+CD57+ T cells (not recorded which) from PBMCs. Receptors originate from a human donor in good health, serving as a control. CDR3s include the opening cysteine and the closing phenylalanine or tryptophan. Each record gives: clone size, D gene, J gene, V gene, CDR3 DNA, CDR3 protein. The D gene is left open where the match is weak. Not all rows give a size; the values are once, few, many and, for expanded clones, a class.

few	NA	TRBJ2-3	TRBV10-3	TGTGCCATCAGTGAGGAGGCGTGGGGCGATAGAGATACGCAGTATTTT	CAISEEAWGDRDTQYF
NA	NA	TRBJ2-5	TRBV7-2	TGTGCCAGCAGCTTAGGCGGACAGTCCGGGTGGACCCAGTACTTC	CASSLGGQSGWTQYF
many	NA	TRBJ1-6	TRBV6-1	TGTGCCAGCAGGGAGAATAACGATAATTCACCCCTCCACTTT	CASRENNDNSPLHF
NA	NA	TRBJ2-7	TRBV2	TGTGCCAGCAGTTTAGGGACGATCTACGAGCAGTACTTC	CASSLGTIYEQYF
NA	NA	TRBJ1-2	TRBV20-1	TGCAGTGCTAGAACCGAGAACTATGGCTACACCTTC	CSARTENYGYTF
NA	NA	TRBJ1-1	TRBV19	TGTGCCAGTGCGACCTTGACGAACACTGAAGCTTTCTTT	CASATLTNTEAFF
many	NA	TRBJ1-4	TRBV29-1	TGCAGCGTTAAGCCGGGACCTTTGGATGAAAAACTGTTTTTT	CSVKPGPLDEKLFF
many	NA	TRBJ1-1	TRBV18	TGTGCCAGCTCACCCCCAGGGGTCACTGAAGCTTTCTTT	CASSPPGVTEAFF
NA	NA	TRBJ2-7	TRBV7-7	TGTGCCAGCAGCTCCGGGACCACTCGGAACGAGCAGTACTTC	CASSSGTTRNEQYF
NA	NA	TRBJ2-7	TRBV7-6	TGTGCCAGCAGCTTAGGCGGGGCCTCCTACGAGCAGTACTTC	CASSLGGASYEQYF
NA	TRBD2	TRBJ2-3	TRBV2	TGTGCCAGCAGCTCAGGACTAGCGGGGGCAGATACGCAGTATTTT	CASSSGLAGADTQYF
NA	TRBD1	TRBJ1-2	TRBV7-2	TGTGCCAGCAGCTCGGGACAGGGGCGGGACTATGGCTACACCTTC	CASSSGQGRDYGYTF
few	NA	TRBJ2-7	TRBV29-1	TGCAGCGTTTTAGAGGTCTACGAGCAGTACTTC	CSVLEVYEQYF
few	NA	TRBJ1-6	TRBV20-1	TGCAGTGGGGAGGGGGACGGTAATTCACCCCTCCACTTT	CSGEGDGNSPLHF
NA	NA	TRBJ2-7	TRBV7-6	TGTGCCAGCAGCTCCTCGACAGGAACCGAGCAGTACTTC	CASSSSTGTEQYF
many	NA	TRBJ2-7	TRBV7-2	TGTGCCAGCAGCTTTACAGGGAACGAGCAGTACTTC	CASSFTGNEQYF
NA	TRBD1	TRBJ1-2	TRBV5-1	TGCGCCAGCAGCTACGATGACAGGGGCTATGGCTACACCTTC	CASSYDDRGYGYTF
many	NA	TRBJ2-1	TRBV28	TGTGCCAGCAGTTTAATGACAGCAGAACACAATGAGCAGTTCTTC	CASSLMTAEHNEQFF
NA	TRBD1	TRBJ2-7	TRBV2	TGTGCCAGCAGTCGGGACAGGGGCGCCTACGAGCAGTACTTC	CASSRDRGAYEQYF
NA	NA	TRBJ2-7	TRBV2	TGTGCCAGCAGCGTGGGCCCTAGGACCGAGCAGTACTTC	CASSVGPRTEQYF
many	TRBD2	TRBJ2-1	TRBV2	TGTGCCAGCCGAACTAGCGGGGGGGCAAAAGAGCAGTTCTTC	CASRTSGGAKEQFF
NA	NA	TRBJ1-2	TRBV11-2	TGTGCCAGCAGCCCCGGGACTAGCGGGGGGTACACCTTC	CASSPGTSGGYTF
NA	TRBD1	TRBJ2-7	TRBV2	TGTGCCAGCAGTGATATAACGGACAGGGGCGGGCAGTACTTC	CASSDITDRGGQYF
NA	NA	TRBJ1-2	TRBV29-1	TGCAGCGCCGACCACGGCCAAAACCTCTATGGCTACACCTTC	CSADHGQNLYGYTF
many	TRBD2	TRBJ2-5	TRBV7-9	TGTGCCAGCAGCCCGGGACTAGGATTGCAAGAGACCCAGTACTTC	CASSPGLGLQETQYF
many	NA	TRBJ1-6	TRBV5-1	TGCGCCAGCAGCTTGGGGGGGAATTTGAATTCACCCCTCCACTTT	CASSLGGNLNSPLHF
NA	NA	TRBJ1-1	TRBV29-1	TGCAGCGTTGAAGATCCCCCGACAGGACGACTGAACACTGAAGCTTTCTTT	CSVEDPPTGRLNTEAFF
once	NA	TRBJ2-3	TRBV9	TGTGCCAGCAGCTCCGGAGGAGGCACAGATACGCAGTATTTT	CASSSGGGTDTQYF
NA	TRBD1	TRBJ1-2	TRBV20-1	TGCAGCGTGACCCGACCGGGACAGACGAACTATGGCTACACCTTC	CSVTRPGQTNYGYTF
once	NA	TRBJ2-1	TRBV12-3/TRBV12-4	TGTGCCAGCAGTTTAGCGCTGAGTATGAGATCCGATGAGCAGTTCTTC	CASSLALSMRSDEQFF